A single TCR beta chain is shown here with its context. Amplification of TCR beta CDR3 regions was performed using RNA transcripts as template. An initial round of RT-PCR targeting the TCR CDR3 relied on the HTBI primer set. TCRdb passed the multiplex PCR reads through MiXCR, listing each CDR3 protein once. The table lists roughly 380,000 distinct CDR3 sequences, roughly an eighth of them singletons, with 5.3% in the top ten. The data derive from a study of T cells in Graves' hyperthyroidism and ophthalmopathy. This CDR3 is 13 amino acids long. Germline V gene data show CDR1 as MNHEY and CDR2 as SVGEGT. Trimming cost V 6 bases and J 4 bases, with 12 bases left between them.

Sequencing used blood. This sequence originates from a woman aged 18-30 years with Graves' hyperthyroidism. This chain connects TRBV6-2 or TRBV6-3 to TRBJ2-5; D may correspond to TRBD1 or TRBD2 (5 bases each). The CDR3 spells CASRSLGGETQYF. In DNA, the CDR3 is TGTGCCAGCAGGTCCCTTGGGGGAGAGACCCAGTACTTC.